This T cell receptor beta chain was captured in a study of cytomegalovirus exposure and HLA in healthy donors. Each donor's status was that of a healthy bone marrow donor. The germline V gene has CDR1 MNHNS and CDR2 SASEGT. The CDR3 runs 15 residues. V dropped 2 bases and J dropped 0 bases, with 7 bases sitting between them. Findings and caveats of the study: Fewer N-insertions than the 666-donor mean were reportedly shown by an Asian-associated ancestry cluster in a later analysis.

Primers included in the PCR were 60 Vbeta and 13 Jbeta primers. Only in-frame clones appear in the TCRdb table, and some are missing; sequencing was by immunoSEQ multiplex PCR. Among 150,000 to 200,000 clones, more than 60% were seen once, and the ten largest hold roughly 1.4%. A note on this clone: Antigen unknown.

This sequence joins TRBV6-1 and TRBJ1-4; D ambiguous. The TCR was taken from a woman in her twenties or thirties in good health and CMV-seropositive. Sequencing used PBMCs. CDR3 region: CASSEIYATNEKLFF. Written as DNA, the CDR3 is TGTGCCAGCAGTGAAATCTACGCAACTAATGAAAAACTGTTTTTT.